This TCR beta chain was retrieved from a study of T cell changes during pregnancy in multiple sclerosis (dated by TCRdb to the late 2010s). Some background on the complete study: Changes in the T cell repertoire over the course of pregnancy were examined in this study in women with multiple sclerosis.

This clone occurred once. Its binding antigen is unknown. There are no base qualities to consult, and no much larger clone falls within one base. Including the terminal cysteine and phenylalanine, the CDR3 comprises 15 residues. Only the CDR3 region is kept as DNA, spanning 45 bases read in frame from base 1. The junction carries 15 bases between V and J, which are trimmed by 4 bases and 4 bases respectively. The germline V gene specifies SGDLS as CDR1 and YYNGEE as CDR2. The library relied on the immunoSEQ multiplex PCR assay. The table was pulled from immuneACCESS by TCRdb, which kept in-frame rearrangements only. Such tables lose some clones; where checked, under half of the loss comes from unresolved V genes, and the rest has no known cause. The sample has 70,000 to 95,000 clones on record, around 93% of them singletons. In total, the top ten clones hold about 2.4% of the sample.

The sequencing used peripheral blood, collected in the third trimester of pregnancy. This receptor was taken from a female donor with multiple sclerosis, enrolled in a pregnancy study. The rearranged segments are TRBV9 and TRBJ2-1, with a tentative D gene TRBD2 over 7 matching bases. The nucleotide sequence is given as TGTGCCAGCAGCCCCGAGGGGGGGGGATACAATGAGCAGTTCTTC. This gives the protein CASSPEGGGYNEQFF.